This passage covers 18 T cell receptor beta chains from one sample sequenced in a study of blood T cell repertoires in COVID-19. Produced via immunoSEQ multiplex PCR; TCRdb's table is partial and in-frame only. In the table there are 250,000 or so clones, about four fifths of which are singletons. Input material: PBMCs or T cells enriched from blood (not recorded which). These TCRs come from a man in his fifties who had recovered from COVID-19.

The CDR3 loop reads CASSVADRGNSPLHF. CDR3 nucleotide sequence: TGTGCCAGCAGCGTAGCGGACAGGGGAAATTCACCCCTCCACTTT. The gene calls are TRBV9 and TRBJ1-6; 9 bases fit TRBD1. The CDR3 has 15 residues. Trimming took 0 bases from V and 7 from J; bases not matched to a gene: 2. Germline-derived CDR1 and CDR2 are SGDLS and YYNGEE.

DNA for the CDR3: TGCGCCAGCAGTGACCCAGGGACAGGGGTCGGCGGGGAGCTGTTTTTT. Its translation: CASSDPGTGVGGELFF. This chain links TRBV10-1 with TRBJ2-2; 10 bases match TRBD1. This CDR3 spans 16 amino acids. The J segment lost 7 bases and the V segment lost 3 bases, leaving 8 bases of the junction unmatched. Germline V lookup: CDR1 WNHNN, CDR2 SYGVQD (reference sequence).

This CDR3 is CASRTKGAGETQYF. In DNA, the CDR3 is TGTGCCAGCAGGACCAAGGGGGCAGGAGAGACCCAGTACTTC. The chain combines TRBV6-5 with TRBJ2-5; TRBD1 agrees at 7 bases. The CDR3 consists of 14 residues. The germline CDR1 and CDR2 sequences are MNHEY and SVGAGI. The V and J ends lost 6 bases and 4 bases, in that order; junction bases with no gene match: 8.

This clone came up once. The V and J genes are TRBV11-2 and TRBJ2-2; 10 nucleotides agree with TRBD1. The CDR3 totals 17 residues. The germline gives CDR1 SGHAT, CDR2 FQNNGV. Trimming cost V 5 bases and J 6 bases; bases outside gene matches: 12. CDR3 in amino acids: CASSPRGQGLIAGELFF. The CDR3, as DNA: TGTGCCAGCAGCCCCCGGGGACAGGGGCTTATCGCCGGGGAGCTGTTTTTT.

This chain joins TRBV29-1 and TRBJ2-2, with 8 bases identical to TRBD1. This CDR3 comprises 12 residues. Per the germline V gene, CDR1 is SQVTM and CDR2 is ANQGSEA. After removal of 7 bases from V and 4 bases from J, the junction contained 2 bases not matched to a gene. The DNA for the CDR3 is TGCAGCGCTGGACAGGGCACCGGGGAGCTGTTTTTT. Translated: CSAGQGTGELFF.

V and J are TRBV6-2 or TRBV6-3 and TRBJ2-5; maybe TRBD1 (6 bases). Germline lookup yields CDR1 MNHEY and CDR2 SVGEGT. Trimming removed 0 bases at V and 3 bases at J, with 14 bases between. The CDR3 sequence is 16 residues long. The CDR3 DNA sequence: TGTGCCAGCAGTTACTCGCTCCAGGGGTTAGAAGAGACCCAGTACTTC. It specifies CASSYSLQGLEETQYF.

The chain joins TRBV19 to TRBJ2-7; perhaps TRBD1 as D (5 bases). The V gene's germline CDR1 is LNHDA and CDR2 SQIVND (reference sequence). Deletions cut 0 bases from V and 1 base from J, with 7 bases between. The CDR3 has 14 residues. The CDR3: CASSIEYRSYEQYF. DNA of the CDR3: TGTGCCAGTAGTATAGAGTACAGGTCCTACGAGCAGTACTTC.

The V gene is TRBV27, the J gene TRBJ1-5; D remains unclear. V dropped 3 bases and J dropped 7 bases, with 10 bases sitting between them. Germline V gives CDR1 MNHEY, CDR2 SMNVEV (reference sequence). The CDR3 loop spans 13 amino acids. CDR3 residues: CASSFSSGQPQHF. CDR3 nucleotide sequence: TGTGCCAGCAGTTTCTCGAGCGGGCAGCCCCAGCATTTT.

J is TRBJ1-2 and V is TRBV7-9; TRBD1 matches at 8 bases. CDR1 SEHNR and CDR2 FQNEAQ come from the germline V gene (reference sequence). Trimming cost V 7 bases and J 4 bases; bases outside gene matches: 8. The CDR3 is 14 amino acids. The CDR3 DNA reads as TGTGCCAGCATCCCGAGACAGGGGAGCTATGGCTACACCTTC. The encoded protein is CASIPRQGSYGYTF.

This clone was seen only once. This chain joins TRBV4-1 and TRBJ1-1, with TRBD1 matching over 11 bases. This CDR3 is built from 17 residues. Germline-derived CDR1 and CDR2 are MGHRA and YSYEKL. Trimming at V came to 1 base and at J to 0 bases, leaving 4 bases not matched to a gene. CDR3 sequence reads: CASSQVVGQGVNTEAFF. The CDR3 DNA follows: TGCGCCAGCAGCCAAGTCGTGGGACAGGGGGTGAACACTGAAGCTTTCTTT.

The V and J genes are TRBV28 and TRBJ2-2, with 7 bases fitting TRBD1. The CDR3 sequence is 13 residues long. Germline trimming cut 5 bases from V and 6 bases from J; bases unmatched to any gene: 3. In germline, CDR1 is MDHEN, CDR2 SYDVKM. CDR3 region: CASSLTGPGELFF. The DNA for the CDR3 is TGTGCCAGCAGTCTGACAGGGCCCGGGGAGCTGTTTTTT.

The chain uses TRBV5-1 and TRBJ2-4, with 8 nucleotides matching TRBD1. CDR3 length equals 17 residues. Looked up from germline, CDR1 is SGHRS and CDR2 is YFSETQ. V trimming: 0 bases; J trimming: 5 bases; junction bases outside the gene matches: 10. The CDR3 loop reads CASSLELGGQGQNIQYF. CDR3 nucleotides: TGCGCCAGCAGCTTGGAGTTAGGCGGACAGGGTCAAAACATTCAGTACTTC.

The rearrangement links TRBV5-4 to TRBJ1-2, with D unclear. The CDR3 is 12 residues long. Trimming took off 3 bases at V and 10 bases at J, with 13 bases between the two ends. Germline V lookup: CDR1 SGHNT, CDR2 YYREEE (reference sequence). The CDR3 is CASSSSRDLYTF. In DNA form, the CDR3 reads TGTGCCAGCAGCTCGTCAAGAGATCTCTACACCTTC.

The chain couples TRBV5-1 to TRBJ2-1; TRBD2 agrees at 9 bases. The V segment lost 2 bases and the J segment 7 bases; nucleotides outside the gene matches: 10. The germline V gene encodes CDR1 SGHRS and CDR2 YFSETQ. The length of the CDR3 is 16 residues. CDR3 DNA: TGCGCCAGCAGCTTTGGCGCGGGGGGGCCTCGTAATGAGCAGTTCTTC. It specifies CASSFGAGGPRNEQFF.

The V and J genes are TRBV5-1 and TRBJ2-3, with TRBD1 identical over 7 bases. CDR1 and CDR2 from the germline V gene are SGHRS and YFSETQ. The CDR3 is 17 residues long. V lost 2 bases to trimming and J lost 3 bases; unmatched junction nucleotides: 12. The CDR3 bases are TGCGCCAGCAGCTTCCAACCGACAGGGAGTGCAACAGATACGCAGTATTTT. Translated, it gives CASSFQPTGSATDTQYF.

The chain combines TRBV6-5 with TRBJ2-2; 11 bases agree with TRBD1. Trimming at V came to 2 bases and at J to 5 bases, leaving 1 base not matched to a gene. The germline V gene has CDR1 MNHEY and CDR2 SVGAGI. The CDR3 has 15 residues. The CDR3 coding sequence is TGTGCCAGCAGTTACGGGACAGGGGGTACCGGGGAGCTGTTTTTT. It yields the protein CASSYGTGGTGELFF.

This rearrangement joins TRBV15 to TRBJ1-5; no definite D call. The CDR3 totals 15 residues. Trimming took off 3 bases at V and 10 bases at J, with 19 bases between the two ends. The germline gives CDR1 LNHNV, CDR2 YYDKDF (reference sequence). CDR3 DNA sequence: TGTGCCACCAGCAGGAGCAGGACGGAGGGAGGACCCCAGCATTTT. Encoded protein: CATSRSRTEGGPQHF.

The chain combines TRBV27 with TRBJ2-5, with TRBD1 matching over 8 bases. The CDR3 spans 15 residues. V lost 6 bases and J lost 12; bases outside the gene matches: 18. The germline V gene has CDR1 MNHEY and CDR2 SMNVEV (reference sequence). In DNA form, the CDR3 reads TGTGCCAGCAGGCGAGAGGGGACAGGATCGTCTTGGGAGTACTTC. Its protein is CASRREGTGSSWEYF.